This T cell receptor beta chain was observed in a study of blood T cell repertoires in COVID-19. On the study more broadly: T cells, B-cell-depleted T cells, or PBMCs provided the cDNA or gDNA that served as material.

Trimming took 6 bases from V and 4 from J; bases not matched to a gene: 8. Germline V CDR1 and CDR2: SGHDT, YYEEEE. CDR3 length: 15 amino acids. The study drew participants aged roughly 18 to 95 years from around 24 US areas. The assay was immunoSEQ multiplex PCR, and TCRdb's table has in-frame clones only and misses some. The data show about 230,000 clones, roughly 90% seen once. What was sequenced was PBMCs or T cells enriched from blood (not recorded which). The chain combines TRBV5-6 with TRBJ2-2, with TRBD2 matching over 8 bases. The receptor was isolated from a woman aged 25-40 years with acute COVID-19. The CDR3 spells CASNLGGGFTGELFF. CDR3 coding DNA: TGTGCCAGCAATCTGGGCGGGGGGTTCACCGGGGAGCTGTTTTTT.